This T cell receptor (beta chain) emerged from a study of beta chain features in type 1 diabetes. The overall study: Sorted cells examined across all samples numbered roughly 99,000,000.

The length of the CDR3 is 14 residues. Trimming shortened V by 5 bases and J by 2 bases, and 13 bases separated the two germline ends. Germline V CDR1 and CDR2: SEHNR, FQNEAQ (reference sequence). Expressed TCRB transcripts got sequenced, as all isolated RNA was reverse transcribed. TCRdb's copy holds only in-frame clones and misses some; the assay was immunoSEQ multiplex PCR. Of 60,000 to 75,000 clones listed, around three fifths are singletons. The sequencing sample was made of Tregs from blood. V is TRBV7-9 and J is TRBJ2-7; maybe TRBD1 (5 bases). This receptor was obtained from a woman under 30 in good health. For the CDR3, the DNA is TGTGCCAGCAGCGCAGGGTTATGGCCCTACGAGCAGTACTTC. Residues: CASSAGLWPYEQYF.